Listed here are 13 T cell receptor beta chains from one sample, sequenced in a study of cytomegalovirus exposure and HLA in healthy donors. The PCR contained 60 Vbeta and 13 Jbeta primers. This table comes from immunoSEQ multiplex PCR, and its TCRdb copy is limited to in-frame clones, with some not included. The table has about 190,000 clones, roughly 79% seen once; the top ten hold 1.5% to 2%. Sequencing used PBMCs. These receptors came from a woman aged 18-29 years in good health and CMV-seronegative.

V and J are TRBV7-8 and TRBJ2-2, with 7 bases matching TRBD1. Germline assignment: CDR1 SGHVS and CDR2 FQNEAQ. The CDR3 spans 18 residues. The V and J ends lost 2 bases and 6 bases, in that order; junction bases with no gene match: 15. The CDR3 spells CASSLKMDRNLWPGELFF. The CDR3, as DNA: TGTGCCAGCAGCTTAAAGATGGACAGGAACCTTTGGCCCGGGGAGCTGTTTTTT.

This clone turned up a few times. The CDR3 here is CASSGGQGYEQYF. The CDR3 DNA is TGTGCCAGCAGTGGGGGACAGGGGTACGAGCAGTACTTC. The rearrangement links TRBV2 to TRBJ2-7; the match to TRBD1 covers 10 bases. Germline lookup yields CDR1 SNHLY and CDR2 FYNNEI. Unmatched junction bases numbered 1, after V lost 4 bases and J lost 4 bases. The CDR3 extends over 13 amino acids. Full variable domain (outside the CDR3, taken from reference TRBV2 and TRBJ2-7): EPEVTQTPSHQVTQMGQEVILRCVPISNHLYFYWYRQILGQKVEFLVSFYNNEISEKSEIFDDQFSVERPDGSNFTLKIRSTKLEDSAMYFCASSGGQGYEQYFGPGTRLTVT.

The genes are TRBV19 and TRBJ1-2; possibly TRBD1 for D (5 bases). This CDR3 comprises 13 residues. The germline gives CDR1 LNHDA, CDR2 SQIVND (reference sequence). Between the trimmed V and J ends, which lost 2 bases and 3 bases, there was a span of 7 bases. The CDR3 here is CASSIIQDYGYTF. CDR3 DNA: TGTGCCAGTAGTATAATACAGGACTATGGCTACACCTTC.

The sample holds one count of this clone. This sequence joins TRBV6-5 and TRBJ2-7, with D tentatively TRBD1 (6 bases). The CDR3 has 16 residues. Germline V lookup: CDR1 MNHEY, CDR2 SVGAGI. Trimming removed 2 bases from V and 0 bases from J, with 14 bases in between. The CDR3: CASSYARSGASYEQYF. The CDR3 bases are TGTGCCAGCAGTTACGCTCGGTCAGGGGCCTCCTACGAGCAGTACTTC.

V and J are TRBV6-5 and TRBJ1-1; D may be TRBD1 (5 bases). The germline CDR1 and CDR2 sequences are MNHEY and SVGAGI. This CDR3 comprises 16 residues. Trimming shortened V by 1 base and J by 0 bases, and 12 bases separated the two germline ends. CDR3 nucleotide sequence: TGTGCCAGCAGTTACTATAGTGGGGGGTTGAACACTGAAGCTTTCTTT. Its translation: CASSYYSGGLNTEAFF.

The V gene is TRBV7-6, the J gene TRBJ2-3; TRBD2 agrees at 10 bases. Germline values: CDR1 SGHVS, CDR2 FNYEAQ. This CDR3 is 14 amino acids long. Trimming took 5 bases from V and 8 from J; bases not matched to a gene: 7. The CDR3 coding sequence is TGTGCCAGCAGCAGCGGGGGGGCCGGTGGTACGCAGTATTTT. It translates to CASSSGGAGGTQYF.

This chain joins TRBV28 and TRBJ1-1; D not resolved. This CDR3 region has 14 residues. Between the trimmed V and J ends, which lost 5 bases and 1 base, there was a span of 11 bases. Germline V lookup: CDR1 MDHEN, CDR2 SYDVKM. The CDR3: CASSPPRSNTEAFF. CDR3 DNA: TGTGCCAGCAGTCCCCCACGGTCGAACACTGAAGCTTTCTTT.

J is TRBJ2-1 and V is TRBV7-8, with D unresolved. This CDR3 spans 15 amino acids. The ends were cut back, 0 bases at V and 3 bases at J, with 9 bases in the middle. CDR1 and CDR2 (germline): SGHVS, FQNEAQ. The CDR3 DNA reads as TGTGCCAGCAGCTTAGCACTGCTAGACTACAATGAGCAGTTCTTC. It translates to CASSLALLDYNEQFF.

The rearrangement joins TRBV27 to TRBJ2-7; TRBD1 aligns across 7 bases. The CDR3 is 14 residues long. Losses at the gene ends were 4 bases for V and 2 bases for J; bases not matched to a gene: 5. Germline loops: CDR1 MNHEY, CDR2 SMNVEV (reference sequence). The CDR3: CASSYRDRAYEQYF. Written as DNA, the CDR3 is TGTGCCAGCAGTTACCGGGACAGAGCCTACGAGCAGTACTTC.

This chain connects TRBV9 to TRBJ2-1, with D perhaps TRBD2 (8 bases). V was shortened by 4 bases and J by 4 bases, with 21 bases between the two germline ends. There are 17 residues in the CDR3. Germline CDR1 SGDLS, CDR2 YYNGEE. The CDR3 nucleotides are TGTGCCAGCAGCCTCGGGGGGGAGGGGGCCTCTTACAATGAGCAGTTCTTC. Translating it yields CASSLGGEGASYNEQFF.

The V gene is TRBV19, the J gene TRBJ2-7; D may be TRBD1 (8 bases). The CDR3 has 18 amino acids. V was cut by 6 bases and J by 5 bases, with 29 bases left in between. Germline lookup yields CDR1 LNHDA and CDR2 SQIVND (reference sequence). The CDR3: CASRGQGASGGLNNEQYF. CDR3 nucleotides: TGTGCCAGTAGAGGCCAGGGGGCAAGTGGGGGACTAAATAACGAGCAGTACTTC.

This chain links TRBV9 with TRBJ1-1, with 9 nucleotides matching TRBD1. This CDR3 contains 17 residues. V lost 3 bases and J lost 1; bases outside the gene matches: 10. CDR1 is SGDLS and CDR2 is YYNGEE in the germline V gene. The CDR3 DNA sequence: TGTGCCAGCAGCGATTTTCCGGGACAGGGTCGGAACACTGAAGCTTTCTTT. As protein: CASSDFPGQGRNTEAFF.

This rearrangement joins TRBV6-5 to TRBJ1-2; TRBD1 agrees at 8 bases. This CDR3 is 13 amino acids long. Trimming took 6 bases from V and 3 from J; bases not matched to a gene: 3. Germline V lookup: CDR1 MNHEY, CDR2 SVGAGI. The CDR3 region is CASREQGDYGYTF. CDR3 bases: TGTGCCAGCAGGGAACAGGGGGACTATGGCTACACCTTC.